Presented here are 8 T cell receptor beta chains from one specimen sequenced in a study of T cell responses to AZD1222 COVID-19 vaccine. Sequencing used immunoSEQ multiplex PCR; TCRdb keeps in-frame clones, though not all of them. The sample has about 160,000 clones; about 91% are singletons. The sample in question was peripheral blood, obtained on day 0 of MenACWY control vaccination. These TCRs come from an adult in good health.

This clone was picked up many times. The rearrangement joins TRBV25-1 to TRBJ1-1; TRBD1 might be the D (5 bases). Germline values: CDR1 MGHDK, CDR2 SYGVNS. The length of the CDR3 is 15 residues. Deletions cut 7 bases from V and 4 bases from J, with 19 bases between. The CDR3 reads CASNMDGGGGTEAFF. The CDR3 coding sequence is TGTGCCAGCAATATGGACGGCGGGGGAGGCACTGAAGCTTTCTTT.

CDR3 loop: CASQDIMNTEAFF. Here the CDR3 DNA reads TGTGCCTCTCAGGATATCATGAACACTGAAGCTTTCTTT. The chain recombines TRBV10-3 with TRBJ1-1, with D uncertain. V dropped 11 bases and J dropped 0 bases, with 13 bases sitting between them. From germline, CDR1 is ENHRY and CDR2 SYGVKD. CDR3 length equals 13 residues.

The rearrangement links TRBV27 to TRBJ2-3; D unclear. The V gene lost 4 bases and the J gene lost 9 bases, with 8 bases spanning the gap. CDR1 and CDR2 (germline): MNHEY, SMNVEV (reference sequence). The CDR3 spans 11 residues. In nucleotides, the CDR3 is TGTGCCAGCAGTTCCTCAGGCACGCAGTATTTT. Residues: CASSSSGTQYF.

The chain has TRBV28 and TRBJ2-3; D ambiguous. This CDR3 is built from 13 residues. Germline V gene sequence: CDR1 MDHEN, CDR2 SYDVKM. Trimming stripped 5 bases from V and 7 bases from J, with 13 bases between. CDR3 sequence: CASSRLTSNTQYF. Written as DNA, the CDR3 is TGTGCCAGCAGTAGACTTACTTCGAATACGCAGTATTTT.

CDR3 loop: CATKGLARDTDTQYF. CDR3 nucleotide sequence: TGTGCCACTAAGGGACTAGCACGAGACACAGATACGCAGTATTTT. The genes are TRBV10-3 and TRBJ2-3, with TRBD2 matching 9 bases. Per the germline V gene, CDR1 is ENHRY and CDR2 is SYGVKD. V shed 10 bases, J shed 2 bases, and the junction held 10 bases outside the gene matches. This CDR3 region has 15 residues.

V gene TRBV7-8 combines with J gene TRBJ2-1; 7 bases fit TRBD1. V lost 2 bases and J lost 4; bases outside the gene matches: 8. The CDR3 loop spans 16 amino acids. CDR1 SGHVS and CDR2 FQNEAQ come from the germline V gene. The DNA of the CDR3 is TGTGCCAGCAGCTTACGTCCAAGACAGGGATACAATGAGCAGTTCTTC. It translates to CASSLRPRQGYNEQFF.

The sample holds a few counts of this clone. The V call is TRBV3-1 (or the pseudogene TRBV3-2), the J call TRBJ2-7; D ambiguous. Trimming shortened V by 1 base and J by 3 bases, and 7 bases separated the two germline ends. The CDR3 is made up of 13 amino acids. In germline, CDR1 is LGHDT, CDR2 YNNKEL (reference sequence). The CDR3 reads CASSQGINYEQYF. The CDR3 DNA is TGTGCCAGCAGCCAAGGCATAAACTACGAGCAGTACTTC.

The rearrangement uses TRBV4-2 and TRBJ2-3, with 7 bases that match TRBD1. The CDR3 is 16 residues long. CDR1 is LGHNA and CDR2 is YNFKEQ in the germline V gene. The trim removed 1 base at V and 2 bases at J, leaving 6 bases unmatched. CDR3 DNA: TGTGCCAGCAGCCAAGTGGTGAGGGGGCCCACAGATACGCAGTATTTT. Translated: CASSQVVRGPTDTQYF.